This entry describes one T cell receptor (beta chain). A few counts support this clone. This clone's antigen is unknown. No clone much larger than this one lies a single base away; base qualities are absent. Donors formed part of the validation cohort, which comprised over a hundred subjects and was distinct from the first cohort of fewer than 750 subjects. This entry comes from a study of cytomegalovirus exposure and HLA in healthy donors (dated by TCRdb to 2016 to 2017). About the full investigation: According to a later analysis, one platform produced both the roughly 130 validation repertoires and the 720 or so repertoires of the first cohort. The study was designed to test whether signatures of past pathogen exposure could be identified by cataloging public T cell receptors. A separate validation cohort of over 95 different subjects was used in addition to the roughly 620-subject first cohort. The study combined high-throughput TCR immunosequencing, statistical association of individual TCRs with disease status, and machine learning to predict cytomegalovirus infection status. What the authors observed across the whole study: In vitro tests confirmed that a few of the cytomegalovirus-associated TCR beta chains recognize cytomegalovirus antigens. Across donors, most TCR sequences were observed very rarely, whereas some public TCRs were present in many individuals. In the study, some 160 TCR beta chains were listed as associated with cytomegalovirus. Subsequent analysis determined that TCRs grouped into clusters in the first cohort also showed a tendency toward co-occurrence across the roughly 120 validation repertoires, and 94% of cluster scores exceeded 0. Cytomegalovirus status was reported to be diagnosed by the classifier with high specificity and sensitivity in both the original and validation cohorts. All 130 or so repertoires were used to score co-occurrence in the validation cohort in a later analysis, because that analysis had no HLA typing for the cohort. It was suggested by the authors that the approach could potentially be generalized to other disease states and immunological phenotypes.

The CDR3 measures 17 amino acids from cysteine to phenylalanine. Here the CDR3 DNA is all that survives: 51 bases in frame from base 1. CDR1 and CDR2 are drawn from the germline V gene: MNHNS, SASEGT. Trimming takes 4 bases from V and 2 bases from J, and the germline ends sit 20 bases apart. Library generation was performed with the immunoSEQ multiplex PCR assay. For the original study's pipeline: A statistical classification framework was developed to diagnose cytomegalovirus status using the catalog of TCR beta chain sequences. Here the immuneACCESS table is served through TCRdb, limited to in-frame sequences with V and J called. Missing clones are a known gap in these copies; in checked studies unresolved V genes cover under half, and the rest lacks a known reason. V, J and clone size derive from that table, while D and trimming were established from the DNA sequence. The sample table holds roughly 120,000 clones, of which roughly 90% were seen once. The ten largest make up around 6% of the sample.

This sequence was found in a woman under 30 in good health and CMV-seropositive. The chain is assembled from TRBV6-1 and TRBJ1-1; no D gene can be assigned with confidence. The sample consisted of PBMCs. CDR3 region: CASSGGFWDTTNTEAFF. In nucleotides, the sequence is TGTGCCAGCAGTGGAGGGTTCTGGGATACCACTAACACTGAAGCTTTCTTT.